This TCR beta chain was sequenced for a study of beta chain features in type 1 diabetes. Across the study: There were 107,917,701 sorted cells examined across all samples. The study, taken as a whole, reports: All four CD4+ subsets from Type 1 diabetes patients carried moderately but significantly shorter TCRB CDR3s.

About this clone itself: Its target is not known.

Germline values: CDR1 SGHDN, CDR2 FVKESK. V trimming: 4 bases; J trimming: 7 bases; junction bases outside the gene matches: 11. This CDR3 spans 18 amino acids. The study reverse transcribed the entire isolated RNA, so it sequenced expressed TCRB transcripts. Method: immunoSEQ multiplex PCR; TCRdb's copy keeps in-frame clones and lacks some. The profile shows 230,000 or so clones, roughly 17% of them singletons. The chain has TRBV14 and TRBJ2-1, with TRBD2 matching over 15 bases. This TCR was sampled from a man aged 30 to 39 with type 1 diabetes. Sequences were obtained from naive CD4+ T cells from blood. The CDR3 here is CASSRRGRGTSGRNEQFF. The DNA for the CDR3 is TGTGCCAGCAGCCGCAGGGGGCGTGGGACTAGCGGGAGGAATGAGCAGTTCTTC.